The rows below give T cell receptor beta chains drawn from one sample of a study of T cell responses to AZD1222 COVID-19 vaccine. TCRdb keeps only in-frame clones here, not all; method: immunoSEQ multiplex PCR. Of under 100,000 clones in the sample, 80% to 90% were seen once. The sequencing here drew on peripheral blood, taken on day 0 of AZD1222 vaccination. These receptors all stem from an adult in good health. The CDR3 runs from the conserved cysteine through the conserved F or W. D genes are given only for firm matches. Only part of the rows carry a size: once, few, many, or a class if the clone is expanded.

v_gene,j_gene,d_gene,abundance,CDR3aa,CDR3nt
TRBV11-2,TRBJ2-7,-,-,CASSPLARVGRYEQYF,TGTGCCAGCAGCCCCCTAGCCAGAGTTGGCCGCTACGAGCAGTACTTC
TRBV27,TRBJ2-7,-,-,CASSLSLAGGAYEQYF,TGTGCCAGCAGTTTATCTTTGGCAGGGGGGGCCTACGAGCAGTACTTC
TRBV4-1,TRBJ1-6,TRBD1,few,CASSGSRDRGGSPLHF,TGCGCCAGCAGCGGCTCTAGGGACAGGGGTGGTTCACCCCTCCACTTT
TRBV18,TRBJ2-7,-,-,CASSPRRTYEQYF,TGTGCCAGCTCACCACGACGTACATACGAGCAGTACTTC
TRBV5-1,TRBJ1-5,TRBD1,-,CASSLGRGDNQPQHF,TGCGCCAGCAGCTTGGGCAGGGGGGACAATCAGCCCCAGCATTTT
TRBV7-9,TRBJ1-2,-,-,CASSPSGGRYGYTF,TGTGCCAGCAGCCCCTCGGGGGGGCGCTATGGCTACACCTTC
TRBV18,TRBJ1-2,-,-,CASSPLDRNDYGYTF,TGTGCCAGCTCACCCTTGGACAGAAATGACTATGGCTACACCTTC
TRBV15,TRBJ2-2,-,-,CASTPRRGSNTGELFF,TGTGCCAGCACACCTCGCAGGGGTTCGAACACCGGGGAGCTGTTTTTT
TRBV6-5,TRBJ1-3,-,-,CASKEGGSGNTIYF,TGTGCCAGCAAGGAGGGTGGATCTGGAAACACCATATATTTT
TRBV14,TRBJ1-1,TRBD1,-,CASSPRNRGLTEAFF,TGTGCCAGCAGCCCAAGGAACAGGGGGCTGACTGAAGCTTTCTTT
TRBV19,TRBJ1-1,-,-,CASSLGAKTEAFF,TGTGCCAGTAGCCTAGGGGCGAAAACTGAAGCTTTCTTT
TRBV12-5,TRBJ1-5,-,-,CASGLGQINIQPQHF,TGTGCTAGTGGTTTGGGACAGATAAACATTCAGCCCCAGCATTTT
TRBV5-1,TRBJ2-5,TRBD2,-,CASSSGGWETQYF,TGCGCCAGCAGCTCGGGAGGGTGGGAGACCCAGTACTTC
TRBV12-3/TRBV12-4,TRBJ2-5,TRBD2,-,CASRPNGLAKYF,TGTGCCAGCAGACCTAACGGACTAGCAAAGTACTTC
TRBV5-1,TRBJ2-1,TRBD2,-,CASSPLAGGPDEQFF,TGCGCCAGCAGCCCGTTAGCGGGAGGGCCCGATGAGCAGTTCTTC
TRBV5-1,TRBJ2-2,-,few,CASSFGDRDLTGELFF,TGCGCCAGCAGCTTTGGGGACCGCGACCTCACCGGGGAGCTGTTTTTT
TRBV18,TRBJ1-2,-,-,CASSPEGGPYGYTF,TGTGCCAGCTCTCCCGAGGGAGGGCCCTATGGCTACACCTTC
TRBV7-2,TRBJ1-5,TRBD1,-,CASTRDRDQPQHF,TGTGCCAGCACCCGGGACAGGGATCAGCCCCAGCATTTT
TRBV7-2,TRBJ2-7,TRBD2,-,CASSLDSGSFGEQYF,TGTGCCAGCAGCTTAGATAGCGGGAGTTTTGGAGAGCAGTACTTC
TRBV20-1,TRBJ2-7,-,-,CSARVDYEQYF,TGCAGTGCTAGAGTGGACTACGAGCAGTACTTC
TRBV3-1/TRBV3-2,TRBJ1-3,-,-,CASRQGSGNTIYF,TGTGCCAGCAGACAGGGTTCAGGAAACACCATATATTTT
TRBV6-5,TRBJ1-1,-,-,CARVRAEAFF,TGTGCCAGGGTAAGGGCTGAAGCTTTCTTT
TRBV5-1,TRBJ2-1,TRBD2,once,CASSLGQLAEYNEQFF,TGCGCCAGCAGCTTGGGGCAGCTAGCGGAATACAATGAGCAGTTCTTC
TRBV7-2,TRBJ1-6,-,few,CASSVYNSPLHF,TGTGCCAGCAGCGTCTATAATTCACCCCTCCACTTT
TRBV7-2,TRBJ2-7,TRBD2,-,CASSSRGAYEQYF,TGTGCCAGCAGCTCGCGGGGGGCTTACGAGCAGTACTTC
TRBV3-1/TRBV3-2,TRBJ1-3,-,-,CASSPIPRGRIGNTIYF,TGTGCCAGCAGCCCGATACCCAGGGGTAGGATTGGAAACACCATATATTTT
TRBV5-1,TRBJ1-6,-,-,CASMGGSENSPLHF,TGCGCCAGTATGGGGGGGAGTGAGAATTCACCCCTCCACTTT